The clone carrying this T cell receptor (beta chain) has more than one count but fewer than ten. Its target is unknown. These data are taken from a study of T cells in Graves' hyperthyroidism and ophthalmopathy. General study findings and limits: Blood samples included most of the expanded thyroid clonotypes exceeding 0.001. Ophthalmopathy was model-predicted a median about 7.1 months pre-onset.

V was trimmed by 5 bases and J by 4 bases, leaving 14 bases between them. Germline assignment: CDR1 SNHLY and CDR2 FYNNEI. This CDR3 contains 14 residues. Amplification targeted TCR beta CDR3 regions from RNA transcripts. RT-PCR in the first round (using the HTBI primer set) targeted the TCR CDR3. TCRdb re-called the multiplex PCR reads through MiXCR, storing one row per CDR3 protein. The data hold hundreds of thousands of distinct CDR3 sequences, with roughly 45% observed a single time. The chain carries TRBV2 and TRBJ1-1; D gene unclear. Input material: peripheral blood or thyroid tissue (not recorded which). This clonotype was obtained from an adult man with Graves' disease, either hyperthyroidism or ophthalmopathy (not recorded which). The CDR3 spells CASSLTKGLTEAFF. The CDR3, as DNA: TGTGCCAGCAGTTTGACGAAAGGGCTCACTGAAGCTTTCTTT.